A selection of T cell receptor beta chains follows, all from one sample in a study of blood T cell repertoires in COVID-19. Method: immunoSEQ multiplex PCR; TCRdb's copy keeps in-frame clones and lacks some. In the table there are some 70,000 clones, 84% of which are singletons. Input material: peripheral blood. The source of these receptors is a woman aged 60-75 years with acute or convalescent COVID-19. Both conserved end residues are part of each CDR3. Each record gives: J gene, D gene, V gene, clone size, CDR3 protein, CDR3 DNA. A D gene is named only where the DNA matches it firmly. Size is stated for part of the rows, as once, few or many counts, or as a class when the clone is expanded.

J gene: TRBJ1-1
D gene: -
V gene: TRBV11-2
clone size: -
CDR3 protein: CASSSSMNTEAFF
CDR3 DNA: TGTGCCAGCAGCTCTTCTATGAACACTGAAGCTTTCTTT

J gene: TRBJ2-7
D gene: TRBD1
V gene: TRBV5-4
clone size: -
CDR3 protein: CASSPRQGSYEQYF
CDR3 DNA: TGTGCCAGCAGCCCACGACAGGGTTCCTACGAGCAGTACTTC

J gene: TRBJ2-7
D gene: TRBD2
V gene: TRBV7-2
clone size: -
CDR3 protein: CASSTGLAVSYEQYF
CDR3 DNA: TGTGCCAGCAGCACTGGACTAGCGGTTTCCTACGAGCAGTACTTC

J gene: TRBJ1-2
D gene: -
V gene: TRBV27
clone size: -
CDR3 protein: CASSLSPGNSMKYGYTF
CDR3 DNA: TGTGCCAGCAGTTTATCCCCGGGGAACAGTATGAAATATGGCTACACCTTC

J gene: TRBJ2-1
D gene: TRBD2
V gene: TRBV5-1
clone size: once
CDR3 protein: CASSLPGLAGVNNEQFF
CDR3 DNA: TGCGCCAGCAGCCTACCGGGACTAGCGGGGGTAAACAATGAGCAGTTCTTC

J gene: TRBJ2-5
D gene: TRBD2
V gene: TRBV24-1
clone size: many
CDR3 protein: CATSEGLAGGETQYF
CDR3 DNA: TGTGCCACCAGTGAAGGACTAGCGGGCGGGGAGACCCAGTACTTC

J gene: TRBJ2-2
D gene: -
V gene: TRBV13
clone size: -
CDR3 protein: CASSLEMGMNTGELFF
CDR3 DNA: TGTGCCAGCAGCTTAGAAATGGGCATGAACACCGGGGAGCTGTTTTTT

J gene: TRBJ1-2
D gene: TRBD1
V gene: TRBV7-9
clone size: -
CDR3 protein: CASSSQTGVYGYTF
CDR3 DNA: TGTGCCAGCAGCTCGCAGACAGGGGTTTATGGCTACACCTTC

J gene: TRBJ1-2
D gene: TRBD1
V gene: TRBV24-1
clone size: -
CDR3 protein: CATSDSGQGAWGYTF
CDR3 DNA: TGTGCCACCAGTGATTCGGGACAGGGGGCTTGGGGCTACACCTTC

J gene: TRBJ2-2
D gene: TRBD2
V gene: TRBV19
clone size: -
CDR3 protein: CASSIDVGGLNTGELFF
CDR3 DNA: TGTGCCAGTAGTATTGATGTGGGGGGACTAAACACCGGGGAGCTGTTTTTT

J gene: TRBJ2-2
D gene: -
V gene: TRBV30
clone size: -
CDR3 protein: CAWTEGSGELFF
CDR3 DNA: TGTGCCTGGACCGAGGGCTCCGGGGAGCTGTTTTTT

J gene: TRBJ2-2
D gene: TRBD2
V gene: TRBV19
clone size: -
CDR3 protein: CASSFGLAGGPGTGELFF
CDR3 DNA: TGTGCCAGTAGTTTCGGACTCGCGGGGGGGCCAGGGACCGGGGAGCTGTTTTTT

J gene: TRBJ1-1
D gene: TRBD1
V gene: TRBV3-1/TRBV3-2
clone size: -
CDR3 protein: CASNQGANEAFF
CDR3 DNA: TGTGCCAGCAATCAGGGGGCGAATGAAGCTTTCTTT

J gene: TRBJ2-3
D gene: TRBD2
V gene: TRBV19
clone size: -
CDR3 protein: CATQRGPSTDTQYF
CDR3 DNA: TGTGCCACCCAGCGGGGGCCCAGCACAGATACGCAGTATTTT

J gene: TRBJ2-3
D gene: TRBD2
V gene: TRBV24-1
clone size: -
CDR3 protein: CATSDFGSGDITDTQYF
CDR3 DNA: TGTGCCACCAGTGATTTCGGTAGCGGGGACATAACAGATACGCAGTATTTT

J gene: TRBJ2-1
D gene: TRBD1
V gene: TRBV6-1
clone size: -
CDR3 protein: CASSDTGTGANEQFF
CDR3 DNA: TGTGCCAGCAGTGATACCGGGACAGGGGCCAATGAGCAGTTCTTC

J gene: TRBJ1-1
D gene: TRBD1
V gene: TRBV4-1
clone size: -
CDR3 protein: CASSQGQGTGWNEAFF
CDR3 DNA: TGCGCCAGCAGCCAGGGTCAAGGGACAGGGTGGAATGAAGCTTTCTTT

J gene: TRBJ2-7
D gene: TRBD2
V gene: TRBV11-2
clone size: -
CDR3 protein: CASSDLSGGREQYF
CDR3 DNA: TGTGCCAGCAGCGACCTTAGCGGGGGTCGGGAGCAGTACTTC

J gene: TRBJ1-3
D gene: -
V gene: TRBV19
clone size: once
CDR3 protein: CASSIDLQKAGNTIYF
CDR3 DNA: TGTGCCAGTAGTATAGATCTACAGAAAGCTGGAAACACCATATATTTT

J gene: TRBJ1-1
D gene: -
V gene: TRBV19
clone size: -
CDR3 protein: CASSILGKGGTEAFF
CDR3 DNA: TGTGCCAGTAGTATACTTGGTAAGGGGGGGACTGAAGCTTTCTTT

J gene: TRBJ2-5
D gene: -
V gene: TRBV9
clone size: -
CDR3 protein: CASSVNGGRAETQYF
CDR3 DNA: TGTGCCAGCAGCGTAAACGGGGGGCGGGCAGAGACCCAGTACTTC

J gene: TRBJ1-5
D gene: -
V gene: TRBV10-2
clone size: -
CDR3 protein: CASSAGGNNQPQHF
CDR3 DNA: TGCGCCAGCAGTGCTGGGGGGAACAATCAGCCCCAGCATTTT

J gene: TRBJ2-2
D gene: -
V gene: TRBV7-6
clone size: -
CDR3 protein: CASRPNTGFTGELFF
CDR3 DNA: TGTGCCAGCAGACCCAACACAGGGTTCACCGGGGAGCTGTTTTTT

J gene: TRBJ1-2
D gene: -
V gene: TRBV6-5
clone size: once
CDR3 protein: CASTPAPQGISGYTF
CDR3 DNA: TGTGCCAGCACCCCCGCCCCACAGGGAATTTCTGGCTACACCTTC

J gene: TRBJ1-5
D gene: -
V gene: TRBV14
clone size: once
CDR3 protein: CASSQPNQPQHF
CDR3 DNA: TGTGCCAGCAGCCAACCTAATCAGCCCCAGCATTTT

J gene: TRBJ1-3
D gene: -
V gene: TRBV4-1
clone size: once
CDR3 protein: CASSPELAGSGNTIYF
CDR3 DNA: TGCGCCAGCAGCCCGGAATTGGCAGGCTCTGGAAACACCATATATTTT

J gene: TRBJ2-1
D gene: -
V gene: TRBV3-1/TRBV3-2
clone size: -
CDR3 protein: CASSQVLAVLGGGDNEQFF
CDR3 DNA: TGTGCCAGCAGCCAAGTACTAGCCGTCCTGGGGGGTGGGGACAATGAGCAGTTCTTC

J gene: TRBJ1-6
D gene: TRBD1
V gene: TRBV5-6
clone size: -
CDR3 protein: CASSFGQGNSPLHF
CDR3 DNA: TGTGCCAGCAGCTTTGGACAGGGCAATTCACCCCTCCACTTT

J gene: TRBJ1-3
D gene: -
V gene: TRBV4-2
clone size: -
CDR3 protein: CASREGVNSGNTIYF
CDR3 DNA: TGTGCCAGCAGAGAGGGGGTCAACTCTGGAAACACCATATATTTT

J gene: TRBJ2-7
D gene: -
V gene: TRBV7-9
clone size: -
CDR3 protein: CASSLTTGSGYEQYF
CDR3 DNA: TGTGCCAGCAGCTTAACAACAGGTTCGGGCTACGAGCAGTACTTC

J gene: TRBJ2-7
D gene: -
V gene: TRBV12-3/TRBV12-4
clone size: many
CDR3 protein: CASSSEGDEQYF
CDR3 DNA: TGTGCCAGCAGTTCGGAAGGGGACGAGCAGTACTTC

J gene: TRBJ2-5
D gene: TRBD1
V gene: TRBV19
clone size: -
CDR3 protein: CASSGQGKETQYF
CDR3 DNA: TGTGCCAGTAGTGGACAGGGGAAGGAGACCCAGTACTTC

J gene: TRBJ1-1
D gene: -
V gene: TRBV3-1/TRBV3-2
clone size: -
CDR3 protein: CASSQRGESTEAFF
CDR3 DNA: TGTGCCAGCAGCCAACGGGGGGAAAGCACTGAAGCTTTCTTT

J gene: TRBJ1-5
D gene: -
V gene: TRBV4-1
clone size: once
CDR3 protein: CASSQEQDGFQPQHF
CDR3 DNA: TGCGCCAGCAGCCAAGAACAGGACGGATTTCAGCCCCAGCATTTT

J gene: TRBJ2-1
D gene: TRBD2
V gene: TRBV7-9
clone size: -
CDR3 protein: CASSPWGGDNEQFF
CDR3 DNA: TGTGCCAGCAGCCCCTGGGGGGGGGACAATGAGCAGTTCTTC

J gene: TRBJ2-2
D gene: TRBD2
V gene: TRBV19
clone size: -
CDR3 protein: CASSPPQRGVTGELFF
CDR3 DNA: TGTGCCAGTAGCCCCCCCCAGCGGGGGGTCACCGGGGAGCTGTTTTTT

J gene: TRBJ1-1
D gene: -
V gene: TRBV10-3
clone size: -
CDR3 protein: CAISERGQNTEAFF
CDR3 DNA: TGTGCCATCAGTGAAAGGGGACAGAACACTGAAGCTTTCTTT

J gene: TRBJ1-6
D gene: TRBD1
V gene: TRBV10-2
clone size: -
CDR3 protein: CASRGTGGTNSPLHF
CDR3 DNA: TGCGCCAGCAGAGGGACAGGGGGCACTAATTCACCCCTCCACTTT

J gene: TRBJ1-2
D gene: TRBD1
V gene: TRBV3-1/TRBV3-2
clone size: -
CDR3 protein: CASSPGQGRGYTF
CDR3 DNA: TGTGCCAGCAGCCCCGGACAGGGGAGAGGCTACACCTTC

J gene: TRBJ1-2
D gene: TRBD1
V gene: TRBV15
clone size: -
CDR3 protein: CATSSWDRGRGYGYTF
CDR3 DNA: TGTGCCACCAGCAGTTGGGACAGGGGGCGTGGCTATGGCTACACCTTC

J gene: TRBJ1-3
D gene: TRBD1
V gene: TRBV7-3
clone size: -
CDR3 protein: CASSETGGSGNTIYF
CDR3 DNA: TGTGCCAGCAGCGAGACAGGGGGCTCTGGAAACACCATATATTTT

J gene: TRBJ1-2
D gene: TRBD1
V gene: TRBV4-1
clone size: once
CDR3 protein: CASSQDEDREDGYTF
CDR3 DNA: TGCGCCAGCAGCCAAGATGAAGACAGGGAGGATGGCTACACCTTC

J gene: TRBJ2-6
D gene: TRBD1
V gene: TRBV10-3
clone size: -
CDR3 protein: CAISPGTGGSGANVLTF
CDR3 DNA: TGTGCCATCAGTCCCGGGACAGGGGGTTCTGGGGCCAACGTCCTGACTTTC

J gene: TRBJ1-1
D gene: -
V gene: TRBV5-1
clone size: -
CDR3 protein: CASSLGGGGEAFF
CDR3 DNA: TGCGCCAGCAGCTTGGGTGGGGGAGGGGAAGCTTTCTTT

J gene: TRBJ2-6
D gene: TRBD1
V gene: TRBV2
clone size: -
CDR3 protein: CASQTGGAYGANVLTF
CDR3 DNA: TGTGCCAGCCAGACAGGGGGCGCCTATGGGGCCAACGTCCTGACTTTC

J gene: TRBJ1-2
D gene: TRBD1
V gene: TRBV24-1
clone size: -
CDR3 protein: CATSESGTGNGYTF
CDR3 DNA: TGTGCCACCAGTGAATCCGGGACAGGGAACGGCTACACCTTC

J gene: TRBJ1-2
D gene: -
V gene: TRBV10-3
clone size: once
CDR3 protein: CAISETVYGYTF
CDR3 DNA: TGTGCCATCAGTGAGACAGTCTATGGCTACACCTTC

J gene: TRBJ1-1
D gene: TRBD1
V gene: TRBV12-3/TRBV12-4
clone size: -
CDR3 protein: CASSVTGGTEAFF
CDR3 DNA: TGTGCCAGCAGTGTGACAGGGGGCACTGAAGCTTTCTTT

J gene: TRBJ2-3
D gene: -
V gene: TRBV6-4
clone size: -
CDR3 protein: CASSENAGTHTDTQYF
CDR3 DNA: TGTGCCAGCAGCGAAAACGCCGGGACTCACACAGATACGCAGTATTTT

J gene: TRBJ1-3
D gene: -
V gene: TRBV6-6
clone size: once
CDR3 protein: CASSRVKEATLANTIYF
CDR3 DNA: TGTGCCAGCAGTCGCGTGAAGGAGGCAACCCTGGCAAACACCATATATTTT